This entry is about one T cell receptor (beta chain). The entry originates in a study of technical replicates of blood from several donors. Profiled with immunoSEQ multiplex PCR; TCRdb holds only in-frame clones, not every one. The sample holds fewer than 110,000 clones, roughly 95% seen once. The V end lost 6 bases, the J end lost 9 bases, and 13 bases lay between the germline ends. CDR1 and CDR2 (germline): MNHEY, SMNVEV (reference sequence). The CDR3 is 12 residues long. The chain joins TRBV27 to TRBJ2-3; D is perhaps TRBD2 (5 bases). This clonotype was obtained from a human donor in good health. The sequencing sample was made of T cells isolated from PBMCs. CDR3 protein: CASSPGSPTQYF. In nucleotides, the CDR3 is TGTGCCAGCAGCCCGGGGTCCCCGACGCAGTATTTT.